The 14 T cell receptor beta chains reported below all come from one sample, sequenced in a study of molecular identifiers for immune sequencing clone quantification listed by TCRdb under 2018. Library construction relied on PCR. Sequenced using an Illumina HiSeq 4000. Using fastp at Q25 and MiXCR, TCRdb reprocessed the public reads and kept productive beta chains. A single entry per CDR3 protein holds the most common genes and DNA from its merged rows. The sample has over 600,000 distinct CDR3 sequences on record, approximately 20% of them singletons. Jointly, the top ten make up 0.85% of the sample. Sequenced input: naive CD8+ T cells from blood, with Jurkat cell RNA spiked in. In the paper's terms, the cell subset or site label means: FACS-sorted CD8+CD4-CCR7+CD45RA+ naive T cells. The receptors were sampled from a human donor in good health. Some libraries in this study had Jurkat cell RNA spiked in.

This clonotype was counted only a few times. The chain links TRBV6-2 or TRBV6-3 to TRBJ1-6, with no clear D. The V gene's germline CDR1 is MNHEY and CDR2 SVGEGT. The germline V and J ends were trimmed by 1 base and 7 bases, with 8 bases remaining between them. CDR3 length: 14 amino acids. The CDR3, as DNA: TGTGCCAGCAGTTACTTAAATGGAAATTCACCCCTCCACTTT. Protein product: CASSYLNGNSPLHF.

This clonotype was counted ten times or more. The V gene is TRBV4-3, the J gene TRBJ2-1, with D unclear. This CDR3 is 15 amino acids long. Germline V gene data show CDR1 as LGHNA and CDR2 as YSLEER. Trimming removed 1 base at V and 2 bases at J, with 9 bases between. CDR3 sequence reads: CASSQVLGPYNEQFF. For the CDR3, the DNA is TGCGCCAGCAGCCAAGTCCTTGGGCCCTACAATGAGCAGTTCTTC.

This clonotype was counted only a few times. The genes are TRBV9 and TRBJ2-7; possibly TRBD1 for D (5 bases). The CDR3 contains 15 residues. The V end lost 0 bases, the J end lost 7 bases, and 17 bases lay between the germline ends. The germline V gene encodes CDR1 SGDLS and CDR2 YYNGEE. CDR3 in DNA: TGTGCCAGCAGCGTAGAACAGGCACCCTACGCTGAGCAGTACTTC. It specifies CASSVEQAPYAEQYF.

This clonotype was observed a few times. J is TRBJ1-5 and V is TRBV6-1; possibly TRBD1 for D (6 bases). The germline V gene encodes CDR1 MNHNS and CDR2 SASEGT. CDR3 length: 14 amino acids. The V gene lost 4 bases and the J gene lost 7 bases, with 14 bases spanning the gap. CDR3 sequence reads: CASSVLGQHQPQHF. CDR3 coding DNA: TGTGCCAGCAGTGTTTTGGGACAACACCAGCCCCAGCATTTT.

J is TRBJ1-2 and V is TRBV12-3 or TRBV12-4, with TRBD1 matching 7 bases. The V and J ends lost 3 bases and 4 bases, in that order; junction bases with no gene match: 8. This CDR3 is 15 amino acids long. CDR3 in DNA: TGTGCCAGCAGTTTCCAAACAGGGGTAGTCTATGGCTACACCTTC. Its protein product is CASSFQTGVVYGYTF.

This clonotype has at least ten counts. The chain combines TRBV19 with TRBJ2-3; D gene unclear. Between the trimmed V and J ends, which lost 2 bases and 3 bases, there was a span of 12 bases. CDR3 length: 15 amino acids. Germline V gene data show CDR1 as LNHDA and CDR2 as SQIVND (reference sequence). This chain's CDR3 is CASSIIPSRTDTQYF. The CDR3, as DNA: TGTGCCAGTAGTATAATTCCCTCTCGTACAGATACGCAGTATTTT.

A note on this clonotype: A much larger clone is a single base away; this may be a read error. The chain couples TRBV4-1 to TRBJ1-2, with D possibly being TRBD1 (5 bases). V lost 2 bases and J lost 2, with 15 bases in between. CDR1 and CDR2 (germline): MGHRA, YSYEKL. The length of the CDR3 is 16 residues. CDR3 coding DNA: TGCGCCAGCAGCCAATACCCGACAGAGAGGAACTATGGCTACACCTTC. It specifies CASSQYPTERNYGYTF.

The CDR3 reads CSVATSGSFRFF. DNA for the CDR3: TGCAGCGTGGCGACTAGCGGGAGTTTTCGGTTCTTC. The genes are TRBV29-1 and TRBJ2-1, with TRBD2 matching over 12 bases. Germline V gives CDR1 SQVTM, CDR2 ANQGSEA. V was pared by 6 bases and J by 15 bases, with 9 bases of the junction left unmatched. The CDR3 runs 12 residues.

Many counts were recorded for this clonotype. The rearrangement uses TRBV5-8 and TRBJ1-4; the D is unclear. The CDR3 sequence is 17 residues long. Between the trimmed V and J ends, which lost 2 bases and 5 bases, there was a span of 19 bases. Germline assignment: CDR1 SGHTS and CDR2 YDEGEE. The CDR3 coding sequence is TGTGCCAGCAGCTTTTCGGACGGAGGGCAGTTCAATGAAAAACTGTTTTTT. Its translation is CASSFSDGGQFNEKLFF.

This clonotype was recorded many times. The chain carries TRBV6-5 and TRBJ1-1, with D possibly matching TRBD1 (6 bases). Germline values: CDR1 MNHEY, CDR2 SVGAGI. This CDR3 is 14 amino acids long. V was trimmed by 6 bases and J by 0 bases, leaving 11 bases between them. The CDR3 sequence is CASRRDTLNTEAFF. The CDR3 bases are TGTGCCAGCAGAAGGGACACACTGAACACTGAAGCTTTCTTT.

As to this clonotype: A read error may be the cause here, since a much bigger clone is one base away. The V gene is TRBV12-3 or TRBV12-4, the J gene TRBJ2-3; 8 nucleotides line up with TRBD2. The CDR3 spans 15 residues. V shed 10 bases and J 4 bases; nucleotides not matched to a gene: 13. For the CDR3, the DNA is TGTGCCAACAGCGGCACAGCGGGGGATTCAGATACGCAGTATTTT. Its translation: CANSGTAGDSDTQYF.

This clonotype was recorded many times. The chain combines TRBV9 with TRBJ2-7, with 7 bases fitting TRBD2. J was trimmed by 6 bases and V by 4 bases; bases with no gene match: 13. Germline CDR1 and CDR2: SGDLS and YYNGEE. This CDR3 has 15 amino acids. CDR3 in amino acids: CASSPSGGRRTEQYF. CDR3 coding DNA: TGTGCCAGCAGCCCATCGGGAGGACGCCGGACCGAGCAGTACTTC.

The chain employs TRBV5-6 and TRBJ2-3, with D perhaps matching TRBD1 (6 bases). In germline, CDR1 is SGHDT, CDR2 YYEEEE. The CDR3 contains 14 residues. V lost 0 bases and J 8 bases, leaving 13 bases between the germline ends. The DNA of the CDR3 is TGTGCCAGCAGCTTGGGGGGGCCCGGAGGTACGCAGTATTTT. It specifies CASSLGGPGGTQYF.

This clonotype was seen many times. The chain uses TRBV10-3 and TRBJ1-3; perhaps TRBD1 as D (6 bases). The CDR3 consists of 13 residues. Deletions cut 2 bases from V and 4 bases from J, with 6 bases between. Germline loops: CDR1 ENHRY, CDR2 SYGVKD. DNA for the CDR3: TGTGCCATCAGTGAGGGGACAGGAAACACCATATATTTT. Protein sequence: CAISEGTGNTIYF.